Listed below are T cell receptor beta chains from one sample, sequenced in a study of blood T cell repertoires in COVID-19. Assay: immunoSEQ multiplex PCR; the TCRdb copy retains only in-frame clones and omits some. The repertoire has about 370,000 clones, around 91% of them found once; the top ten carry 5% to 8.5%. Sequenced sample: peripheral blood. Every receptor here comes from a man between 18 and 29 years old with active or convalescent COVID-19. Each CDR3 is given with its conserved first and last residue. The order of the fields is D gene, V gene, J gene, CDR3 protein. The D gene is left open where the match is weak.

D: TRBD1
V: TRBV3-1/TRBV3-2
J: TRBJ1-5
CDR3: CASSQRGTGNQPQHF

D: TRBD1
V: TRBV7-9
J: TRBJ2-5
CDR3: CASSLDGQGARETQYF

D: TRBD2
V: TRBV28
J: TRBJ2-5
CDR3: CASSLGEGLAEETQYF

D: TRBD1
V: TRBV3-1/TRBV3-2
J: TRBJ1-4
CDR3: CASSQAGQVQGKLFF

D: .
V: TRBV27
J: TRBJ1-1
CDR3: CASSLYGRMNTEAFF

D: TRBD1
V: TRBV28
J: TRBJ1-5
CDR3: CASSPRSTGKRNQPQHF

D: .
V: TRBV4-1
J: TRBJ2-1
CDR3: CASSQGTQTSSYNEQFF

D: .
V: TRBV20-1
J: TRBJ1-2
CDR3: CSASSVGYTF

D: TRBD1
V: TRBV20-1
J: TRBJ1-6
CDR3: CSASEVTGGSSPLHF

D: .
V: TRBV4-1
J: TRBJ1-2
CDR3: CASSHRQGYYGYTF

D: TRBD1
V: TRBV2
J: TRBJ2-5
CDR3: CASHRQGQETQYF

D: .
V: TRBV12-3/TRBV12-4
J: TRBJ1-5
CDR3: CASAAQVGQPQHF

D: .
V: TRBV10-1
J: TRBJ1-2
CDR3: CASSEWGPTENGYTF

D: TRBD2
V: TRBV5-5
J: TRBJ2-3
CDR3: CASSQTSGRSDTQYF

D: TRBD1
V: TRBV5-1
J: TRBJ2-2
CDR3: CASRQGVANTGELFF

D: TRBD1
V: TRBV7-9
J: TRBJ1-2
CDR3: CASSKQTSGTAYGYTF

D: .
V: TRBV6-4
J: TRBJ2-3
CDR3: CASSDSSSADTQYF

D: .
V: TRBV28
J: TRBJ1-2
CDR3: CASSPLVRGYTF

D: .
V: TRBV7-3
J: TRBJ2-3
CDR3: CASSLTRNTDTQYF

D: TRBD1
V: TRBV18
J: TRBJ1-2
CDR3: CASSSADRGNYGYTF

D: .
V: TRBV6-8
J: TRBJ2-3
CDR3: CASRKLPVGTDTQYF

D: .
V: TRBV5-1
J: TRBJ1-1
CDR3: CASSLGLGDTEAFF

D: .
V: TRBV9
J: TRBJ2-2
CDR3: CASNDGTHDNTGELFF

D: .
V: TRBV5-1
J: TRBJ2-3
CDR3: CASSRGYTDTQYF

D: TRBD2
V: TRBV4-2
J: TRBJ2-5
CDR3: CASSSPGTSGETQYF

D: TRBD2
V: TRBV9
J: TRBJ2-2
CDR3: CASSSGGTGTGELFF

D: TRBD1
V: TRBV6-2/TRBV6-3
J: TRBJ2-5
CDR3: CASSRSQGVGETQYF

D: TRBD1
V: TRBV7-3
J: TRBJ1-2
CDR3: CASSPGDSPYGYTF

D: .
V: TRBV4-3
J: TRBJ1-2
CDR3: CASSQEDDSSISYGYTF